This TCR beta chain came from a study of metastatic and nonmetastatic thyroid tumors. Study-level background: Across peripheral blood and tumor or nodule tissue samples taken from malignant and benign thyroid patients, the repertoires were compared with one another.

The CDR3 is 18 amino acids. V gave up 0 bases and J gave up 2 bases, with 14 bases separating them. The V gene's germline CDR1 is MGHRA and CDR2 YSYEKL. Every patient was untreated before thyroid surgery. TCRdb ran MiXCR on the PCR reads. In the table there are 25,000 to 35,000 clones, 25% to 30% of which are singletons. This clone was counted ten times or more. The clonotype comes from a female donor with papillary thyroid cancer or a benign thyroid nodule (not recorded which). Some clones in this sample may be carry-over from other donors' samples. The V gene is TRBV4-1, the J gene TRBJ2-6; D possibly matches TRBD1 or TRBD2 (5 bases each). Sequenced sample: blood. The CDR3 nucleotides are TGCGCCAGCAGCCAAGAAGAGGCAGGGAGAACTGGGGCCAACGTCCTGACTTTC. Its protein product is CASSQEEAGRTGANVLTF.